This TCR beta chain was captured by sequencing in a study of CD8 T cells in Susac syndrome. Whole-study context: The Susac syndrome patients that were sequenced included about six with active disease and 8 or 9 in remission. When blood was collected, patients with Susac syndrome were therapy-naive, were taking corticosteroids, or were receiving intravenous immunoglobulin alone.

Reverse transcription of roughly 0.45 to 1 ug RNA used random hexamers. TCRdb recomputed calls from the immunoSEQ multiplex PCR reads with MiXCR, one row per CDR3 protein. Here the sample spans tens of thousands of distinct CDR3 sequences, about 95% being singletons. Study findings and constraints: In total CD8+ repertoires, about 15 Susac-specific public clones were detected, and CD8+ TEMRA repertoires contained four or five.

With respect to this clonotype: Antigen specificity is unknown.

In contrast to the negatively isolated CD8+ and CD4+ T cells, TEMRA cells were FACS-enriched. V dropped 5 bases and J dropped 2 bases, with 14 bases sitting between them. From germline, CDR1 is MDHEN and CDR2 SYDVKM. The CDR3 runs 15 residues. The sample was CD8+ T cells from PBMCs. The sequence came from a human donor with Susac syndrome. This chain links TRBV28 with TRBJ2-3, with TRBD2 as a possible D gene (6 bases). The CDR3 here is CASSTGSGSTDTQYF. CDR3 DNA sequence: TGTGCCAGCAGTACGGGTAGCGGATCCACAGATACGCAGTATTTT.